This TCR beta chain is drawn from a study of graft-versus-host responses after intestinal transplantation. Looking at the study overall: Uniformly, recipients were administered anti-thymocyte globulin induction with subsequent tacrolimus and steroids for roughly three years.

Germline V CDR1 and CDR2: SGHKS, YYEKEE (reference sequence). V shed 5 bases and J 3 bases; nucleotides not matched to a gene: 3. The CDR3 contains 13 residues. Sequenced by immunoSEQ multiplex PCR; TCRdb stores in-frame clones only, minus some. The data hold more than 65,000 clones, with 85% to 90% observed a single time. As to this clone: As yet, its antigen is unknown.

Sequenced material: unstimulated CD4+ T cells sorted from spleen or lymph node cells, taken before intestinal transplant. The clonotype comes from a human donor who received an intestinal transplant. The chain joins TRBV5-5 to TRBJ1-1; 8 bases are shared with TRBD1. The CDR3 protein is CASSSDRDTEAFF. DNA of the CDR3: TGTGCCAGCAGTTCGGACAGGGACACTGAAGCTTTCTTT.